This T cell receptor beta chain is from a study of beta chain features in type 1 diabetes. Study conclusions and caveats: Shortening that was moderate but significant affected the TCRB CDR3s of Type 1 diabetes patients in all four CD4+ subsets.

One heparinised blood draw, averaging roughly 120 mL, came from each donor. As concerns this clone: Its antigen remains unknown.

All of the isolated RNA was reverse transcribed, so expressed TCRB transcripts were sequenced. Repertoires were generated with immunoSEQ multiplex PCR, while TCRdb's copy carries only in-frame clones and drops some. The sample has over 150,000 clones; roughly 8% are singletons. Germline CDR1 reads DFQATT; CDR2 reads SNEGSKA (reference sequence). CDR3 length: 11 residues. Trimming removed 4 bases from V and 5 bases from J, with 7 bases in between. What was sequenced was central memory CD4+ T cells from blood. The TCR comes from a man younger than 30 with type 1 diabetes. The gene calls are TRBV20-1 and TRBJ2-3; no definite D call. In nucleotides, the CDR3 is TGCAGTGCTAAAGTGCGAGATACGCAGTATTTT. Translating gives CSAKVRDTQYF.